A selection of T cell receptor beta chains follows, all from one sample in a study of vaccination and CD4 T cells after COVID-19. Via MiXCR, TCRdb re-called the PCR reads, giving one row per CDR3 protein. The table records about 10,000 distinct CDR3 sequences, roughly 34% of them present only once. These receptors' targets are unknown. The specimen was CD4+ T cells from blood, cultured in vitro. The receptors shown here come from a human donor in good health. The CDR3 runs from the conserved cysteine through the conserved F or W. A D gene is named only where the DNA matches it firmly. Size is stated for part of the rows, as once, few or many counts, or as a class when the clone is expanded.

-	few	TRBV20-1	TRBJ2-2	CSALDGNTGELFF	TGCAGTGCTCTTGACGGTAACACCGGGGAGCTGTTTTTT
-	-	TRBV7-9	TRBJ1-2	CASSVGQGANYGYTF	TGTGCCAGCAGCGTGGGTCAGGGAGCTAACTATGGCTACACCTTC
TRBD2	large	TRBV27	TRBJ2-5	CASSGLAGRETQYF	TGTGCCAGCAGCGGACTAGCGGGGAGAGAGACCCAGTACTTC
TRBD2	-	TRBV24-1	TRBJ2-1	CATVWSGRDNEQFF	TGTGCCACAGTGTGGAGCGGGAGGGACAATGAGCAGTTCTTC
TRBD1	few	TRBV7-9	TRBJ2-1	CASSSRDRGLRNYNEQFF	TGTGCCAGCAGCTCCCGGGACAGGGGGCTTCGGAACTACAATGAGCAGTTCTTC
-	-	TRBV20-1	TRBJ2-3	CSASFRVGTDTQYF	TGCAGTGCTAGCTTCAGGGTGGGTACAGATACGCAGTATTTT
-	-	TRBV29-1	TRBJ2-2	CSSGGADGELFF	TGCAGCTCCGGAGGGGCGGACGGGGAGCTGTTTTTT
TRBD1	-	TRBV6-1	TRBJ1-2	CASSPGPGTGYGGYTF	TGTGCCAGCAGCCCAGGTCCCGGGACAGGGTACGGTGGCTACACCTTC
-	-	TRBV4-3	TRBJ2-7	CASSQDRAGSEQYF	TGCGCCAGCAGCCAAGATCGCGCCGGGAGCGAGCAGTACTTC
-	few	TRBV7-2	TRBJ2-1	CASSSARSDNEQFF	TGTGCCAGCAGCTCCGCCCGCAGCGACAATGAGCAGTTCTTC
-	few	TRBV7-2	TRBJ1-2	CASSVLIGRNFLYGYTF	TGTGCCAGCAGCGTCTTAATCGGCAGGAACTTCCTCTATGGCTACACCTTC
-	-	TRBV5-4	TRBJ1-5	CASSLPEQPQHF	TGTGCCAGCAGCTTACCAGAACAGCCCCAGCATTTT
-	-	TRBV5-8	TRBJ2-6	CASRLSGGANVLTF	TGTGCCAGCAGACTTTCGGGGGGGGCCAACGTCCTGACTTTC
-	few	TRBV21-1	TRBJ1-5	CASSKVHREGTVDQPQHF	TGTGCCAGCAGCAAAGTCCACAGGGAGGGGACGGTCGATCAGCCCCAGCATTTT
TRBD2	-	TRBV20-1	TRBJ2-1	CSARGAGGPEQFF	TGCAGTGCTAGAGGGGCGGGAGGGCCTGAGCAGTTCTTC
-	once	TRBV20-1	TRBJ1-1	CSARDSRGHTEAFF	TGCAGTGCTAGAGATTCGCGCGGTCACACTGAAGCTTTCTTT
-	-	TRBV19	TRBJ1-1	CAVDGDWGTEAFF	TGTGCCGTTGACGGGGACTGGGGGACTGAAGCTTTCTTT
TRBD1	few	TRBV6-1	TRBJ1-5	CASRLDRGRNQPQHF	TGTGCCAGCAGACTGGACAGGGGGCGAAATCAGCCCCAGCATTTT
-	-	TRBV20-1	TRBJ1-6	CSATRGYNSPLHF	TGCAGTGCTACCCGGGGCTATAATTCACCCCTCCACTTT
-	medium-sized	TRBV6-2/TRBV6-3	TRBJ1-5	CASTKAAAPNQPQHF	TGTGCCAGCACAAAGGCCGCAGCGCCGAATCAGCCCCAGCATTTT
TRBD1	-	TRBV5-1	TRBJ2-5	CASSPTRGQTIQETQYF	TGCGCCAGCAGCCCGACTCGGGGACAGACGATTCAAGAGACCCAGTACTTC
TRBD1	few	TRBV7-8	TRBJ2-7	CASSSLAHRGYYEQYF	TGTGCCAGCAGCTCCCTCGCACACAGGGGGTACTACGAGCAGTACTTC
TRBD2	few	TRBV6-1	TRBJ2-2	CAGGLAGGELFF	TGTGCCGGAGGACTAGCAGGCGGGGAGCTGTTTTTT
-	few	TRBV20-1	TRBJ2-1	CSAPLGGQTYNEQFF	TGCAGTGCCCCCTTGGGAGGACAGACCTACAATGAGCAGTTCTTC
-	few	TRBV9	TRBJ1-1	CASSVGAGWNTEAFF	TGTGCCAGCAGCGTAGGGGCAGGGTGGAACACTGAAGCTTTCTTT
TRBD1	few	TRBV29-1	TRBJ1-5	CSVAGTGDQPQHF	TGCAGCGTAGCCGGGACAGGGGATCAGCCCCAGCATTTT
-	few	TRBV6-2/TRBV6-3	TRBJ2-6	CASSYNSGANVLTF	TGTGCCAGCAGTTACAACTCTGGGGCCAACGTCCTGACTTTC
-	-	TRBV27	TRBJ2-7	CASSPRPLTYEQYF	TGTGCCAGCAGCCCGAGACCCCTTACCTACGAGCAGTACTTC